One T cell receptor (beta chain) is described in this entry. Its antigen specificity is not known. No base quality information exists; no much larger clone differs at one position. This entry is derived from a study of CD8 T cells in ankylosing spondylitis (dated by TCRdb to 2017 to 2019). Notes on the research overall: The study set out to find disease-linked TCR variants by profiling T cell receptor beta repertoires in ankylosing spondylitis patients and healthy donors. In total, the full study cohort was made up of some 110 healthy donors and some 26 ankylosing spondylitis patients. Peripheral blood samples were taken, and synovial fluid was additionally collected from ankylosing spondylitis patients. General study outcomes and caveats: Some of the motif variants had been reported before in the synovial fluid and blood of reactive arthritis patients, a finding that suggests common disease-initiation mechanisms. A TCR beta motif made up of seven or eight highly homologous amino acid variants appeared to be characteristic of blood from ankylosing spondylitis patients. The disease-linked clones had a CD8+ phenotype and were found at relatively low frequencies in peripheral blood. According to the report, matched synovial fluid samples from ankylosing spondylitis patients were significantly enriched for the disease-linked clones.

The junction shows trimming of 2 bases on V and 2 bases on J, plus 14 bases between the germline ends. The germline V gene sets CDR1 to SGDLS and CDR2 to YYNGEE. The CDR3 numbers 17 residues from cysteine through phenylalanine. Solely the CDR3 DNA is kept, with 51 bases framed from the first base. Sequencing took place on an Illumina HiSeq 2500. Quantitative 5'-RACE with molecular barcodes was used to prepare TCR beta libraries. From the authors' description of their analysis: A new computational method, built on a probabilistic model of VDJ rearrangement, was used to identify disease-linked TCR variants. TCRdb reworked the public reads: Q25 trimming with fastp, MiXCR clone assembly, productive beta chains retained. Duplicate CDR3 protein sequences are folded into a single record with the most common DNA and genes. V and J calls and clone size were set by TCRdb, not the authors. Recorded for this sample are about 250,000 distinct CDR3 sequences; around 8% of them occurred a single time. 4.8% of the sample comes from the top ten.

This TCR was sampled from a female donor with ankylosing spondylitis or in good health (not recorded which). The sample taken for sequencing was blood, either unsorted or a sorted T cell fraction (not recorded which). Recombination connected TRBV9 to TRBJ2-6; there is no confident call for the D gene. The nucleotide sequence reads TGTGCCAGCAGCGTTGGACCCCCCGGAGCTGGGGCCAACGTCCTGACTTTC. This is translated as CASSVGPPGAGANVLTF.